Listed below are T cell receptor beta chains from one sample, sequenced in a study of T cell responses to AZD1222 COVID-19 vaccine. Repertoires were generated with immunoSEQ multiplex PCR, while TCRdb's copy carries only in-frame clones and drops some. The sample consists of more than 65,000 clones, roughly nine tenths of them appearing once. The source was peripheral blood, collected on day 0 of AZD1222 vaccination. These receptors were collected from an adult in good health. CDR3s include the opening cysteine and the closing phenylalanine or tryptophan.

>TRBV4-2
CASSQDNGGLNTEAFF
>TRBV12-3/TRBV12-4
CASSFSTAEAFF
>TRBV2
CAAGGGELFF
>TRBV6-5
CATTYDHKDYGYTF
>TRBV6-5
CASSYRGGHNEQFF
>TRBV12-3/TRBV12-4
CASTGYNEQFF
>TRBV18
CASSPLQGKAGNTIYF
>TRBV7-9
CASSRGDETQYF
>TRBV19
CASSTDRTVAKNIQYF
>TRBV10-3
CAAGEQETQYF
>TRBV27
CASSLLVGNYEQYF
>TRBV6-6
CASGGQGYEQYF
>TRBV7-9
CASSLRQGNEKLFF
>TRBV20-1
CSASFILGLAF
>TRBV5-1
CASSMRQGPGEQYF
>TRBV9
CASSVERGQAFF
>TRBV19
CASTRYDRDSDQPQHF
>TRBV4-1
CASSRRVATSGSSSTDTQYF
>TRBV5-4
CASSTKDRINTEAFF
>TRBV19
CASSIDQGGRELFF
>TRBV6-2/TRBV6-3
CASSTGGPNQPQHF
>TRBV7-6
CASSPGGQSPGGEQFF
>TRBV19
CASTGTGITDTQYF
>TRBV6-2/TRBV6-3
CASSSNVDKDSPLHF
>TRBV6-5
CASIRGLNNSPLHF
>TRBV9
CASSVKAGKDTQYF
>TRBV19
CASSYGDSTYNEQFF
>TRBV30
CAWSVQGDVQYF
>TRBV7-2
CASSSRGVQETQYF
>TRBV7-2
CASSVLAGGASTDTQYF
>TRBV6-5
CASSSQRSAAFF
>TRBV6-5
CASTKDYEQYF
>TRBV5-6
CASSSAGQFSNQPQHF
>TRBV5-1
CASRSPQETQYF
>TRBV9
CASRAISTDTQYF
>TRBV6-5
CASRTDPQGFYEQYF
>TRBV6-5
CASSGDRGNEQFF
>TRBV20-1
CSAGAYGYTF
>TRBV5-1
CASSFKGERSNEQFF
>TRBV18
CASSPTGREKLFF
>TRBV25-1
CASSEYGTANSPLHF
>TRBV5-5
CASCRLPNTGELFF
>TRBV6-5
CASSLGRVQYEQYF
>TRBV6-5
CASSFSRGQGSAEQFF
>TRBV19
CASSIARQGAAFF
>TRBV19
CASSNQANTEAFF
>TRBV7-2
CASSLDTRGAETQYF
>TRBV7-3
CASSQLSGEKLFF
>TRBV5-1
CASSQGLAASYEQYF
>TRBV27
CASSPALQGANSPLHF
>TRBV6-6
CASSFPDRGVGYTF
>TRBV4-1
CASSQDGQYEQYF
>TRBV5-4
CASFVYSNTGELFF
>TRBV5-4
CASTQGTPTYNEQFF
>TRBV7-8
CASGQAGAQTGELFF
>TRBV7-3
CASSLPGLDTQYF
>TRBV30
CASGRRANTGELFF
>TRBV28
CASSFSAGGYGYTF
>TRBV27
CASSHGRADTQYF
>TRBV18
CASSPRFSEGQGSGELFF